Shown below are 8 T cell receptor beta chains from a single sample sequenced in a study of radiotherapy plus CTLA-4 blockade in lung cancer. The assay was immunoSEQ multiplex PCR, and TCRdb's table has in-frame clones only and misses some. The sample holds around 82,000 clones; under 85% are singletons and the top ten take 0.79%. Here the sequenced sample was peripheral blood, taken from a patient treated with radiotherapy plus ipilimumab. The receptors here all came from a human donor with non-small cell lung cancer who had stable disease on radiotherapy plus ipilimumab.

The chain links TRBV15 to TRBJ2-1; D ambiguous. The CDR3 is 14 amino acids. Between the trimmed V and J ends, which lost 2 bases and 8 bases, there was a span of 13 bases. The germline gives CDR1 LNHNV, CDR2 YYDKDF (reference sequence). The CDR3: CATSRLTLGDEQFF. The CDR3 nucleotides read TGTGCCACCAGCAGATTAACTTTAGGCGATGAGCAGTTCTTC.

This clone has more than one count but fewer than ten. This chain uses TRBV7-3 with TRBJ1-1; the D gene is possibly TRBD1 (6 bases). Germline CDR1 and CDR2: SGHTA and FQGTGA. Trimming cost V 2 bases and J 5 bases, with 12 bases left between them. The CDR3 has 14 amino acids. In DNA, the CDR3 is TGTGCCAGCAGCTTATTGGACAGCGGGACTGAAGCTTTCTTT. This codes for CASSLLDSGTEAFF.

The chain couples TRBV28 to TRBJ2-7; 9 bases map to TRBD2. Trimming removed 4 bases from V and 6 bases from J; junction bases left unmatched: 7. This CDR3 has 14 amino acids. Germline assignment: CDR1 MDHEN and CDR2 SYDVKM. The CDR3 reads CASSWGGRALEQYF. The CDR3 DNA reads TGTGCCAGCAGTTGGGGCGGGAGGGCTCTCGAGCAGTACTTC. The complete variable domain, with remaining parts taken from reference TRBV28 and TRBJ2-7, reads DVKVTQSSRYLVKRTGEKVFLECVQDMDHENMFWYRQDPGLGLRLIYFSYDVKMKEKGDIPEGYSVSREKKERFSLILESASTNQTSMYLCASSWGGRALEQYFGPGTRLTVT.

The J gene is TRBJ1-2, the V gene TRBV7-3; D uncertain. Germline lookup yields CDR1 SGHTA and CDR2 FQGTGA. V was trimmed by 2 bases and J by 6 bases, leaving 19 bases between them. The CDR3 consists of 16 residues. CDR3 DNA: TGTGCCAGCAGCTTAGGTTCCGCAGCCCCCATCGATGGCTACACCTTC. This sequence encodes CASSLGSAAPIDGYTF.

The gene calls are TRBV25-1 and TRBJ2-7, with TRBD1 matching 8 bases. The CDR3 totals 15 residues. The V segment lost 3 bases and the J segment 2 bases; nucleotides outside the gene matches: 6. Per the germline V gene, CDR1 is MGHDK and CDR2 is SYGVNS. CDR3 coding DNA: TGTGCCAGCAGTGACCCCGGGACAGGAGCCTACGAGCAGTACTTC. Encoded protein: CASSDPGTGAYEQYF.

The CDR3 protein is CASSVEAGLLSGANVLTF. The CDR3 DNA is TGTGCCAGCAGCGTAGAGGCAGGTCTACTCTCTGGGGCCAACGTCCTGACTTTC. The chain employs TRBV9 and TRBJ2-6; D not resolved. Trimming removed 0 bases at V and 0 bases at J, with 13 bases between. CDR3 length: 18 residues. The germline gives CDR1 SGDLS, CDR2 YYNGEE.

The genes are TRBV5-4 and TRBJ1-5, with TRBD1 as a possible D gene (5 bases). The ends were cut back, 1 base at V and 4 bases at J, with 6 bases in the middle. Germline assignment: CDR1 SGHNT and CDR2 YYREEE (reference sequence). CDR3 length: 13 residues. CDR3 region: CASSLQGNQPQHF. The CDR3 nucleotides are TGTGCCAGCAGCTTGCAGGGTAATCAGCCCCAGCATTTT.

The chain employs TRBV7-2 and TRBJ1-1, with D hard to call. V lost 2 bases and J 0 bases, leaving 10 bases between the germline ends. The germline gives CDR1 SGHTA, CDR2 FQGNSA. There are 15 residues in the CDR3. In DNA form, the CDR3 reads TGTGCCAGCAGCTTAAGTCCAGCCATGAACACTGAAGCTTTCTTT. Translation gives CASSLSPAMNTEAFF.